Described below is a single TCR beta chain sequence and its context. CDR1 and CDR2 (germline): SGHRS, YFSETQ. The CDR3 covers 15 residues. TCR beta CDR3 sequences were amplified from RNA transcripts. HTBI primers were the set used in a first-round RT-PCR of the TCR CDR3. TCRdb redid the calling of the multiplex PCR reads with MiXCR, one entry per CDR3 protein. The top ten hold 9.2% of the sample, which has about 360,000 distinct CDR3 sequences, around 13% seen once. The record originates from a study of T cells in Graves' hyperthyroidism and ophthalmopathy. Diagnosis rested on symptoms, serum thyroxine and TRAb, thyroid ultrasound, and orbital computed tomography.

The chain employs TRBV5-1 and TRBJ2-7; 11 bases map to TRBD2. The end of the DNA is better explained by TRBJ2-1, so the J call may be wrong. This sequence was found in a woman between 18 and 29 years old with Graves' hyperthyroidism. What was sequenced was blood. CDR3 amino acids: CASSSTSGSSYEQFF. CDR3 coding DNA: TGCGCCAGCAGCAGCACTAGCGGGAGCTCCTACGAGCAGTTCTTC.